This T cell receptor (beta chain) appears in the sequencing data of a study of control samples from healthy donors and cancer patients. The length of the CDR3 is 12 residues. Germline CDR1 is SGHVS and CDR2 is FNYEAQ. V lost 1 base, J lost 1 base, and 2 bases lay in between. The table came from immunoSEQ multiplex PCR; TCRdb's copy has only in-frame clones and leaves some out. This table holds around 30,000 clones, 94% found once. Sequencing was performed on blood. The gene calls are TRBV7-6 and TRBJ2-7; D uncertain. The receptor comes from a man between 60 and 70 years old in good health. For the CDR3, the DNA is TGTGCCAGCAGCTTAGGGTCCTACGAGCAGTACTTC. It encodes CASSLGSYEQYF.